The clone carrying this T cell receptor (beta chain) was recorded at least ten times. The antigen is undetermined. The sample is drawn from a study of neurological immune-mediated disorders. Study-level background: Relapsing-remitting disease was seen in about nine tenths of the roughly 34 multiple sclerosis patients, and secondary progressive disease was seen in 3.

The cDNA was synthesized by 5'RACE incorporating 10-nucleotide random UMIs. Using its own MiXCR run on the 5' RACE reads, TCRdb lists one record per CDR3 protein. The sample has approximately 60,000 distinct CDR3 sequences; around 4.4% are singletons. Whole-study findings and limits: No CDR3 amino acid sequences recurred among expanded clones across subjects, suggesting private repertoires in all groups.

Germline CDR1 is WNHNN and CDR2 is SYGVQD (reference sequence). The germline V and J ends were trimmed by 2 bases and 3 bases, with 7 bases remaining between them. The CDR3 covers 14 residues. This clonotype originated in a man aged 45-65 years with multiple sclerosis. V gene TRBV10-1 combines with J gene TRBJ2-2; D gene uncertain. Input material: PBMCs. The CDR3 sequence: CASSEGGDTGELFF. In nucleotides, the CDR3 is TGCGCCAGCAGTGAGGGTGGGGACACCGGGGAGCTGTTTTTT.